A single T cell receptor (beta chain) is shown here with its context. What it binds is not known. These data come from a study of T cell repertoires in ileal Crohn's disease. Study-level results: Mucosal expansions were suggested to be mainly CD8 T cells.

The method was immunoSEQ multiplex PCR; TCRdb's version includes in-frame clones alone and lacks a portion of them. The sample contains about 5,500 clones, about four fifths of which appear only once. The V end was cut by 5 bases, the J end by 3 bases, with 12 bases between. CDR3 length: 14 residues. Germline lookup yields CDR1 SGHTA and CDR2 FQGNSA. The sample taken for sequencing was ileal tissue. The V call is TRBV7-2, the J call TRBJ2-3; maybe TRBD2 (6 bases). The sequence derives from an adult with Crohn's disease. The CDR3 DNA reads TGTGCCAGCAGCCCGGGACTGGCTACAGATACGCAGTATTTT. It yields the protein CASSPGLATDTQYF.